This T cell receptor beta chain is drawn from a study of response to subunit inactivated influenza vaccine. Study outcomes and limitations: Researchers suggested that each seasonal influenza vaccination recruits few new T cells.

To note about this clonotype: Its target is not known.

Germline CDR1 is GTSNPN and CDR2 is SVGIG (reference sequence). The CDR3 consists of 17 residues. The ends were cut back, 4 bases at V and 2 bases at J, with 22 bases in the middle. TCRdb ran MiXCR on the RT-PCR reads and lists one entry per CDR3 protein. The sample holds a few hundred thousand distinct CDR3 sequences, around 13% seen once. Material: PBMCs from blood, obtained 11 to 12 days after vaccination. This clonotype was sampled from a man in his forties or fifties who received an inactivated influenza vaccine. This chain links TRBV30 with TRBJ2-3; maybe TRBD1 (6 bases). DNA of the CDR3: TGTGCCTGGAAGTTTAGTGCAGGGGTAAAGTCCACAGATACGCAGTATTTT. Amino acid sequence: CAWKFSAGVKSTDTQYF.